This T cell receptor beta chain was identified in a study of blood T cell repertoires in COVID-19. Study-wide background: The study drew acute and convalescent COVID-19 samples from the United States, Italy and Spain. Sources were T cells, B-cell-depleted T cells, or PBMCs; the material itself was cDNA or gDNA.

V lost 4 bases and J 3 bases, leaving 12 bases between the germline ends. In germline, CDR1 is MNHEY, CDR2 SVGAGI. The CDR3 spans 14 residues. This clone came up a few times. The repertoire was sequenced with immunoSEQ multiplex PCR; TCRdb's copy has only in-frame clones and lacks some. The profile shows 120,000 or so clones, approximately 68% of them singletons. This receptor was obtained from a woman in her 70s with acute or convalescent COVID-19. The V and J genes are TRBV6-5 and TRBJ1-2; tentative D call: TRBD1 (6 bases). The sample consisted of peripheral blood. The CDR3 DNA reads TGTGCCAGCAGTTTGGGGGGGCGAGACTATGGCTACACCTTC. This sequence encodes CASSLGGRDYGYTF.